The rows below give T cell receptor beta chains drawn from one sample of a study of cytomegalovirus exposure and HLA in healthy donors. Here immunoSEQ multiplex PCR was the method, and the copy in TCRdb shows in-frame clones only, minus some. The sample includes 200,000 to 250,000 clones. Sequenced: PBMCs. Every receptor here comes from a girl aged 2 to 9 in good health and CMV-seropositive. Both conserved end residues are part of each CDR3. A D gene is named only where the DNA matches it firmly.

TRBJ2-7 . TRBV6-1 TGTGCCAGCAGTCCGTATAGCGGAGTGAATTACGAGCAGTACTTC CASSPYSGVNYEQYF
TRBJ2-2 . TRBV14 TGTGCCAGCAGCCAAGACGGGTCAGGAGTTGGCGGGCGACGGGAGCTGTTTTTT CASSQDGSGVGGRRELFF
TRBJ1-2 . TRBV5-1 TGCGCCAGCAGCTTGGCCGCGGGGCTAAGCTATGGCTACACCTTC CASSLAAGLSYGYTF
TRBJ1-5 . TRBV5-5 TGTGCCAGCAGCTTGGGGCGGAATCAGCCCCAGCATTTT CASSLGRNQPQHF
TRBJ2-7 . TRBV12-2 TGTGCAAGTCGTTCAGACAGGGACGAGCAGTACTTC CASRSDRDEQYF
TRBJ2-3 TRBD1 TRBV7-3 TGTGCCAGCAGCATATTCGACAGGGCAACAGATACGCAGTATTTT CASSIFDRATDTQYF
TRBJ1-1 . TRBV10-2 TGCGCCAGCAGTGAGCATTCAGGGATTCCTGAAGCTTTCTTT CASSEHSGIPEAFF
TRBJ2-5 . TRBV19 TGTGCCAGTAGTTTGTCTAGACTCGGGGAGACCCAGTACTTC CASSLSRLGETQYF
TRBJ2-7 TRBD2 TRBV10-3 TGTGCCATCAGTGAGTCTGGGACTAGCGGGAGTGACAGGGACGAGCAGTACTTC CAISESGTSGSDRDEQYF
TRBJ2-1 TRBD2 TRBV6-1 TGTGCCAGCATTCCGGGACTAGCGTTCGACAATGAGCAGTTCTTC CASIPGLAFDNEQFF
TRBJ1-3 . TRBV15 TGTGCCACCAGCAGAGATCTGGGGGCCTCTGGAAACACCATATATTTT CATSRDLGASGNTIYF
TRBJ1-3 . TRBV11-2 TGTGCCAGCAGCTTAGACAGGGATACGAACACCATATATTTT CASSLDRDTNTIYF
TRBJ1-2 TRBD1 TRBV6-5 TGTGCCAGCAGTTACTCCCGGGACAGGGGTAATTATGGCTACACCTTC CASSYSRDRGNYGYTF
TRBJ2-2 TRBD1 TRBV6-6 TGTGCCAGCACCAACAGGGGGCGCGTCACCGGGGAGCTGTTTTTT CASTNRGRVTGELFF
TRBJ2-3 TRBD2 TRBV13 TGTGCCAGCAGCTCCGGGGGACTAGCGGGAGCAGATACGCAGTATTTT CASSSGGLAGADTQYF
TRBJ2-1 . TRBV6-5 TGTGCCAGCAGTTACAGGGCTCCCGGGGTTTACAATGAGCAGTTCTTC CASSYRAPGVYNEQFF
TRBJ2-3 . TRBV7-9 TGTGCCAGCAGCCTCGGGGGAACCAGCACAGATACGCAGTATTTT CASSLGGTSTDTQYF
TRBJ2-1 . TRBV11-2 TGTGCCAGCAGCTTGGGTACAGGGCTGGGTGAGCAGTTCTTC CASSLGTGLGEQFF
TRBJ2-2 TRBD2 TRBV13 TGTGCCACGCCCACGGGAGGGAGCACCGGGGAGCTGTTTTTT CATPTGGSTGELFF
TRBJ2-1 TRBD2 TRBV2 TGTGCCAGCAGCGGGGGACTAGTCCGATATGGGAATGAGCAGTTCTTC CASSGGLVRYGNEQFF
TRBJ2-1 . TRBV19 TGTGCCAGTAGTATAGTTAATCCGCCCCGCTTCGCGTTAGAGCAGTTCTTC CASSIVNPPRFALEQFF
TRBJ2-7 . TRBV9 TGTGCCAGCAGCGTAGCTACAGGCTTCAACTACGAGCAGTACTTC CASSVATGFNYEQYF
TRBJ2-1 TRBD1 TRBV9 TGTGCCAGCAGCGTAGAGGGACAGGGGCATGAGCAGTTCTTC CASSVEGQGHEQFF
TRBJ1-5 . TRBV4-1 TGCGCCAGCAGCCAAGACAGTAATCAGCCCCAGCATTTT CASSQDSNQPQHF
TRBJ2-1 TRBD2 TRBV5-1 TGCGCCAGCAGCTTGCCCACGACTAGCGGGAGGATCTACAATGAGCAGTTCTTC CASSLPTTSGRIYNEQFF
TRBJ1-1 . TRBV29-1 TGCAGCGTTGGAGGGAGAATGAACACTGAAGCTTTCTTT CSVGGRMNTEAFF
TRBJ2-7 TRBD2 TRBV5-4 TGTGCCAGCGGCCAGCGGGATCTCTCCTACGAGCAGTACTTC CASGQRDLSYEQYF
TRBJ2-6 TRBD2 TRBV9 TGTGCCAGCGGCCAGCGGGAGATCTTCACATCGGGGGCCAACGTCCTGACTTTC CASGQREIFTSGANVLTF
TRBJ2-1 . TRBV6-5 TGTGCCAGCAGTGGACGTTGGGGGGACAATGAGCAGTTCTTC CASSGRWGDNEQFF
TRBJ2-1 TRBD2 TRBV29-1 TGCAGTTGTAAAGTTAGCGGGAGGATCCTTACCTACAATGAGCAGTTCTTC CSCKVSGRILTYNEQFF
TRBJ2-5 . TRBV27 TGTGCCAGCAGTTCGACTCACCAAGAGACCCAGTACTTC CASSSTHQETQYF
TRBJ2-3 . TRBV23-1 TGCGCCAGCAGTCAATCCCAGGGCACGCAGTATTTT CASSQSQGTQYF
TRBJ1-2 TRBD1 TRBV28 TGTGCCAGCAGTTTATCGCTCGGGACAGGGGGGGATGTTTACTATGGCTACACCTTC CASSLSLGTGGDVYYGYTF
TRBJ2-4 TRBD1 TRBV28 TGTGCCAGCAGTCTACCGACAGGGAGATTAAACATTCAGTACTTC CASSLPTGRLNIQYF
TRBJ1-4 TRBD1 TRBV28 TGTGCCAGCAGTTTAAACCAGTGGACAGGGGCTGAAAAACTGTTTTTT CASSLNQWTGAEKLFF
TRBJ2-5 TRBD1 TRBV5-6 TGTGCCAGCAGTCCGGGGACAGTACAAGAGACCCAGTACTTC CASSPGTVQETQYF